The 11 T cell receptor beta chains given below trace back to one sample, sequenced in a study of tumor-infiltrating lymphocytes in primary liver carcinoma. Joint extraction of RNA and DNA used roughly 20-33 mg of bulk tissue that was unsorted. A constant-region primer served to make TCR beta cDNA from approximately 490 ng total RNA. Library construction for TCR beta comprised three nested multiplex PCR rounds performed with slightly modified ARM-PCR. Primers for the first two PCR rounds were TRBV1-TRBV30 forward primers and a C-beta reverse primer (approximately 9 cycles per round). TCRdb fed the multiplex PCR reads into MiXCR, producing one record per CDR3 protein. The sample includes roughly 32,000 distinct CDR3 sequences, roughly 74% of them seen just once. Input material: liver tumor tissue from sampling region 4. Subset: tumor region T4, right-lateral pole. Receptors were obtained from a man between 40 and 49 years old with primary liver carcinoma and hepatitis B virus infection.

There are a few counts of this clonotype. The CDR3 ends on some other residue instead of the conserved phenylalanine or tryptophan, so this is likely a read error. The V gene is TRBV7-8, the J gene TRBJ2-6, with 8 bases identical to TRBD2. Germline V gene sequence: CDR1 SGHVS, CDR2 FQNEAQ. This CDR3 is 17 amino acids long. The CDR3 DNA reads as TGTGCGAGCAGCTTAGACGGGAGGGGGGCTGGGGCCAACGTCCTGACTTAC. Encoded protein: CASSLDGRGAGANVLTY.

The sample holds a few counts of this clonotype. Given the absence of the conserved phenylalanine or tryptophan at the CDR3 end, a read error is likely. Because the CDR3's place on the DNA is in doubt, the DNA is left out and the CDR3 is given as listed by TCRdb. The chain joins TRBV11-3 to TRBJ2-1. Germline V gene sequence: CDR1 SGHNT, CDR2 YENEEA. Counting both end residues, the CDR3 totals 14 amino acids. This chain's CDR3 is CASSFGVSNNEQSV.

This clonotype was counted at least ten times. The chain's CDR3 is CASSPFDAVPYGYTF. In nucleotides, the CDR3 is TGTGCCAGCAGTCCCTTCGACGCGGTCCCCTATGGCTACACCTTC. The J gene is TRBJ1-2, the V gene TRBV28; D uncertain. The V gene's germline CDR1 is MDHEN and CDR2 SYDVKM. The V end lost 5 bases, the J end lost 4 bases, and 17 bases lay between the germline ends. The CDR3 contains 15 residues.

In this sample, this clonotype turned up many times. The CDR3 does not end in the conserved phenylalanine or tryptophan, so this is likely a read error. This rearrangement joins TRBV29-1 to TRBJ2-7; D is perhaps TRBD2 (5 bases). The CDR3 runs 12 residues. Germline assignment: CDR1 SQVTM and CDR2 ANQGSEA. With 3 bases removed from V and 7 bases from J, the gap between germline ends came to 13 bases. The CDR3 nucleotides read TGCAGCGTTGATGCTGACCGGGGAGAGCAGTACCTC. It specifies CSVDADRGEQYL.

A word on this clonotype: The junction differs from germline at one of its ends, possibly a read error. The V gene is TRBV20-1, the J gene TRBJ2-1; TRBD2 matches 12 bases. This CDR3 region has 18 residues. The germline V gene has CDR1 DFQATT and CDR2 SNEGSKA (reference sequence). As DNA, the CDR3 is TGCAGTGTTCAGAAAGGTCGGACTAGCGGGAAGCTCTACAATGAGAAGTTCTTC. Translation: CSVQKGRTSGKLYNEKFF.

CDR3 nucleotides: TGTACCTCGAAGCCTACCACCTTCACAGATACGCAGTATTTT. Translating gives CTSKPTTFTDTQYF. The rearrangement joins TRBV30 to TRBJ2-3; D gene unclear. CDR1 and CDR2 from the germline V gene are GTSNPN and SVGIG (reference sequence). This CDR3 region has 14 residues.

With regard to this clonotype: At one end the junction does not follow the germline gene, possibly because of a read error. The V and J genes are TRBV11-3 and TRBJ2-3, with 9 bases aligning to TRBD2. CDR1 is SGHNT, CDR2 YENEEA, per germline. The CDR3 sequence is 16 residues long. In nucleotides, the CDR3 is TGTGCCAGCAGCGTCAGCCTGGCGGGAGGGGTGGATAGGCAGTATTTT. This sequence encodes CASSVSLAGGVDRQYF.

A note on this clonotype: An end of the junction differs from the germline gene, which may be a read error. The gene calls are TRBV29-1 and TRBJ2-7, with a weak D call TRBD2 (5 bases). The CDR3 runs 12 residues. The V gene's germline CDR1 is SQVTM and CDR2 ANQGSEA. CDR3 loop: CNAGWGNHEQYF. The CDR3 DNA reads TGCAACGCGGGTTGGGGTAATCATGAGCAGTATTTC.

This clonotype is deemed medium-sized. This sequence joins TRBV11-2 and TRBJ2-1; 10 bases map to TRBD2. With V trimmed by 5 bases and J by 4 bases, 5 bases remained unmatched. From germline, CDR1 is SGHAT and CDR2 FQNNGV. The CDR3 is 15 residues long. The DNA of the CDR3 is TGTGCCAGCAGCCCCCTAGCGGGAGAGTACAATGAGCAGTTCTTC. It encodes CASSPLAGEYNEQFF.

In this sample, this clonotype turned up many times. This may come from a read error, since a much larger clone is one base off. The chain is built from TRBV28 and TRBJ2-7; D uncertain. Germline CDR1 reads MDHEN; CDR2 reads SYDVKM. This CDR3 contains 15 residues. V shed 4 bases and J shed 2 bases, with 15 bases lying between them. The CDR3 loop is CASSSYSRSPYEQYF. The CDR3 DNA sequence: TGTGCCAGCAGTTCTTACTCGAGGAGCCCCTACGAGCAGTACTTC.

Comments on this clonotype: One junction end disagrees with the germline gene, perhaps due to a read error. As DNA, the CDR3 is TGTGCCATCAGTTCTCCGGGACAGGGAGAGGGCTACGAGCAGTACTTC. It is translated as CAISSPGQGEGYEQYF. The V gene is TRBV28, the J gene TRBJ2-7; TRBD1 aligns across 9 bases. Per the germline V gene, CDR1 is MDHEN and CDR2 is SYDVKM. The CDR3 length is 16 residues.